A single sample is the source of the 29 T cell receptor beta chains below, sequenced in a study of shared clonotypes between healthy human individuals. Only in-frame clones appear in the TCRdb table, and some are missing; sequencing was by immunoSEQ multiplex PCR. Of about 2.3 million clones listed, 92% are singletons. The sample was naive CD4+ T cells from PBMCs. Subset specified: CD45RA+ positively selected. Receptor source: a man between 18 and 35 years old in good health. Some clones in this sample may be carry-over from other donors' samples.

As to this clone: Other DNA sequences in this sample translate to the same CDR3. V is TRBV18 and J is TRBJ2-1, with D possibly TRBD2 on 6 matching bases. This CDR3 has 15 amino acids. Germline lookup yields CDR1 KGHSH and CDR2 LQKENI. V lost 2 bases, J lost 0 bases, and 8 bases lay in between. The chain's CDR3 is CASSPSAGSYNEQFF. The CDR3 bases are TGTGCCAGCTCACCATCAGCGGGCTCCTACAATGAGCAGTTCTTC.

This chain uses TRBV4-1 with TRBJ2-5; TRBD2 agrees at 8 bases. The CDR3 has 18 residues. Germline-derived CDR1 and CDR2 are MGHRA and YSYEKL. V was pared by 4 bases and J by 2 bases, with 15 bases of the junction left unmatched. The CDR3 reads CASSPSVLAVGGQETQYF. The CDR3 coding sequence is TGCGCCAGCAGCCCCAGTGTACTAGCGGTGGGGGGGCAAGAGACCCAGTACTTC.

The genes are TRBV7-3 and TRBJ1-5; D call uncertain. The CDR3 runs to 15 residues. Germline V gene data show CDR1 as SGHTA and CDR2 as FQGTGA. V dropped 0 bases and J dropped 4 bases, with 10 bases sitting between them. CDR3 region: CASSLTDGGNQPQHF. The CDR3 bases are TGTGCCAGCAGCTTAACAGATGGTGGGAATCAGCCCCAGCATTTT.

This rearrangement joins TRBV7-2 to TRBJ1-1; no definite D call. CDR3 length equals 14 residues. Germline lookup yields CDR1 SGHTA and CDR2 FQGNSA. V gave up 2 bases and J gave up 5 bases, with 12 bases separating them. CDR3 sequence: CASSLHRGRTEAFF. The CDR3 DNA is TGTGCCAGCAGCTTACATCGAGGTAGAACTGAAGCTTTCTTT. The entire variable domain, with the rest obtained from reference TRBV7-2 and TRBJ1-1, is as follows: GAGVSQSPSNKVTEKGKDVELRCDPISGHTALYWYRQSLGQGLEFLIYFQGNSAPDKSGLPSDRFSAERTGGSVSTLTIQRTQQEDSAVYLCASSLHRGRTEAFFGQGTRLTVV.

The DNA of the CDR3 is TGTGCCAGCACCAGAAGCCCCAGGGGCCCCTATGGCTACACCTTC. This translates into CASTRSPRGPYGYTF. J is TRBJ1-2 and V is TRBV6-1, with D perhaps TRBD1 (6 bases). V gave up 7 bases and J gave up 4 bases, with 19 bases separating them. The germline CDR1 and CDR2 sequences are MNHNS and SASEGT. This CDR3 spans 15 amino acids.

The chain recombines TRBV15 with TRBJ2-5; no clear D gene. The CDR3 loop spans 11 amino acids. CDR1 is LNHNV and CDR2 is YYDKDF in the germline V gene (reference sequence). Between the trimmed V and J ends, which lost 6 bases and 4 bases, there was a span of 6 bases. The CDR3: CATSNRETQYF. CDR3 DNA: TGTGCCACCAGTAACAGAGAGACCCAGTACTTC.

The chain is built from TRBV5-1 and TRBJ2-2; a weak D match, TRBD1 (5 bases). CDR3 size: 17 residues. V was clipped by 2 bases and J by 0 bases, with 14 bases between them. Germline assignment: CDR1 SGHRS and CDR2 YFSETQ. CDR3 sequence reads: CASSFGAGPPNTGELFF. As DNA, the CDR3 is TGCGCCAGCAGCTTTGGGGCCGGACCTCCGAACACCGGGGAGCTGTTTTTT.

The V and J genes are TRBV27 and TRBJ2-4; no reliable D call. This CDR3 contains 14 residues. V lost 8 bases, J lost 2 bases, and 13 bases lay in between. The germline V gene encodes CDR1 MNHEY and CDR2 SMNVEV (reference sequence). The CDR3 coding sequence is TGTGCCAGCCGTAGTCCTCTGTCCAAAAACATTCAGTACTTC. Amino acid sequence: CASRSPLSKNIQYF.

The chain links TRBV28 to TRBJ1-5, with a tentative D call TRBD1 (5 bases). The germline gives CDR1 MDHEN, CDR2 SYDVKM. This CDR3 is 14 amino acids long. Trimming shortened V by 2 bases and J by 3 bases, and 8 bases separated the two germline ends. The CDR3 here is CASSLRGVNQPQHF. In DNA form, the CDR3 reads TGTGCCAGCAGTTTACGGGGGGTCAATCAGCCCCAGCATTTT.

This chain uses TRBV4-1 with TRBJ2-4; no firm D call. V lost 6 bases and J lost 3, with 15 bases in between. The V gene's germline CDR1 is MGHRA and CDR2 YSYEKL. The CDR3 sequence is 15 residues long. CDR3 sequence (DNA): TGCGCCAGCAGGGCGGCACCTCTAGGCAAAAACATTCAGTACTTC. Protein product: CASRAAPLGKNIQYF.

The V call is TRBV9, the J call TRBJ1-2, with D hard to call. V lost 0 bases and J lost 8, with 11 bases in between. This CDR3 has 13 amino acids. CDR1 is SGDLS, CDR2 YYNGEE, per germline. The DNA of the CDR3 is TGTGCCAGCAGCGTAGCGTCCAGCCAAGGCTACACCTTC. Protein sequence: CASSVASSQGYTF. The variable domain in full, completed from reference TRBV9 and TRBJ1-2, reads DSGVTQTPKHLITATGQRVTLRCSPRSGDLSVYWYQQSLDQGLQFLIQYYNGEERAKGNILERFSAQQFPDLHSELNLSSLELGDSALYFCASSVASSQGYTFGSGTRLTVV.

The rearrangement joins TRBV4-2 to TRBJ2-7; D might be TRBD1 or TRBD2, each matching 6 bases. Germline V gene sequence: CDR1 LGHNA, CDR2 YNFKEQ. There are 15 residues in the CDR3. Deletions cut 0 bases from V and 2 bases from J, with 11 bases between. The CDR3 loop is CASSQEGGITYEQYF. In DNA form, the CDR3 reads TGTGCCAGCAGCCAAGAAGGGGGGATAACCTACGAGCAGTACTTC.

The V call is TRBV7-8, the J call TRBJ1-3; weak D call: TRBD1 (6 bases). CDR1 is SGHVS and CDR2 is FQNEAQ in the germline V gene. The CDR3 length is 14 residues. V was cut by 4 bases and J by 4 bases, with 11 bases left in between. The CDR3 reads CASSYGGAGNTIYF. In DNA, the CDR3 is TGTGCCAGCAGCTACGGGGGGGCGGGAAACACCATATATTTT. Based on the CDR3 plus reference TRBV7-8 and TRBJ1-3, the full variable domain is GAGVSQSPRYKVAKRGQDVALRCDPISGHVSLFWYQQALGQGPEFLTYFQNEAQLDKSGLPSDRFFAERPEGSVSTLKIQRTQQEDSAVYLCASSYGGAGNTIYFGEGSWLTVV.

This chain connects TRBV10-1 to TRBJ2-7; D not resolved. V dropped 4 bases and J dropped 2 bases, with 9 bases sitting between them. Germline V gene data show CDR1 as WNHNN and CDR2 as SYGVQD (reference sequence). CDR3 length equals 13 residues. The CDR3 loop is CASSAAQTYEQYF. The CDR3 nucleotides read TGCGCCAGCAGTGCCGCCCAGACCTACGAGCAGTACTTC.

CDR3 bases: TGTGCCTGGAGGGTCCCCCGGGACAGGGGAAATTCCCTCTCTTACGAGCAGTACTTC. This encodes CAWRVPRDRGNSLSYEQYF. V gene TRBV30 combines with J gene TRBJ2-7; 10 nucleotides align to TRBD1. The CDR3 is 19 amino acids. Germline assignment: CDR1 GTSNPN and CDR2 SVGIG (reference sequence). The V gene end was trimmed by 3 bases and the J gene end by 4 bases; junction bases not matched to a gene: 21.

Written as DNA, the CDR3 is TGTGCCAGTGCTTTTCGAGGGACAGAGGGGGCCGGGGAGCTGTTTTTT. Translation gives CASAFRGTEGAGELFF. The gene calls are TRBV27 and TRBJ2-2, with 7 bases that match TRBD1. This CDR3 comprises 16 residues. The germline V gene has CDR1 MNHEY and CDR2 SMNVEV (reference sequence). Trimming cost V 9 bases and J 6 bases; bases outside gene matches: 16.

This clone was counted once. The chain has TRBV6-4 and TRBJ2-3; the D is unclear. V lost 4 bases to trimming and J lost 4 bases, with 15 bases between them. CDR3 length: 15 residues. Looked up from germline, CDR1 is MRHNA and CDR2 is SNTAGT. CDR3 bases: TGTGCCAGCAGTGTTGGCGGAAGGAGCTCAGATACGCAGTATTTT. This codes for CASSVGGRSSDTQYF.

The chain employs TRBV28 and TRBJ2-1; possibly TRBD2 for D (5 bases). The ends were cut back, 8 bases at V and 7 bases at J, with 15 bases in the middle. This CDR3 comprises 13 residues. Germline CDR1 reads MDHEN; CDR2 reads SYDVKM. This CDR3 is CASATRGRNEQFF. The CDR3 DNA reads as TGTGCCAGCGCGACCAGAGGGAGAAATGAGCAGTTCTTC.

The CDR3, as DNA: TGTGCCACTTCGGGTGCATTGGACACCGGGGAGCTGTTTTTT. Its protein product is CATSGALDTGELFF. The gene calls are TRBV2 and TRBJ2-2; no reliable D call. This CDR3 region has 14 residues. Germline V gene lookup returns CDR1 SNHLY and CDR2 FYNNEI. The germline V and J ends were trimmed by 10 bases and 3 bases, with 15 bases remaining between them.

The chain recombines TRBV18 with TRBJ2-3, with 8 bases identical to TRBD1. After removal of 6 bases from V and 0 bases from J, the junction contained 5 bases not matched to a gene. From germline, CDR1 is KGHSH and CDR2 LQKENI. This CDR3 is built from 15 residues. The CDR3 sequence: CASSFRQGSTDTQYF. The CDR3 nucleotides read TGTGCCAGCTCGTTCCGACAGGGGAGCACAGATACGCAGTATTTT. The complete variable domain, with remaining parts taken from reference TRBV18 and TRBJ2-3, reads NAGVMQNPRHLVRRRGQEARLRCSPMKGHSHVYWYRQLPEEGLKFMVYLQKENIIDESGMPKERFSAEFPKEGPSILRIQQVVRGDSAAYFCASSFRQGSTDTQYFGPGTRLTVL.

CDR3 sequence reads: CASSPSLRGYEQYF. In DNA, the CDR3 is TGTGCCAGCTCACCTTCACTGAGGGGATACGAGCAGTACTTC. The chain joins TRBV18 to TRBJ2-7; possibly TRBD1 or TRBD2 for D (5 bases each). This CDR3 comprises 14 residues. The V end lost 3 bases, the J end lost 4 bases, and 13 bases lay between the germline ends. The germline V gene encodes CDR1 KGHSH and CDR2 LQKENI.

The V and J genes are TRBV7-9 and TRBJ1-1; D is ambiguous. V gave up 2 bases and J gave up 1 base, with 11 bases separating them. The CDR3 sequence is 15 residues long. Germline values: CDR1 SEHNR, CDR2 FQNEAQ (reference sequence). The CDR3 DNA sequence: TGTGCCAGCAGCTTATATGAGCGGGGGAACACTGAAGCTTTCTTT. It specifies CASSLYERGNTEAFF.

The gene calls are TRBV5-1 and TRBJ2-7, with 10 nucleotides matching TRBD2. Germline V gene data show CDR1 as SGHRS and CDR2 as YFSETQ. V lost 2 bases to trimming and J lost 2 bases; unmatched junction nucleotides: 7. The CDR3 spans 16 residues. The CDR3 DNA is TGCGCCAGCAGCTTCACTAGCGGGATGGGACCCTACGAGCAGTACTTC. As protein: CASSFTSGMGPYEQYF.

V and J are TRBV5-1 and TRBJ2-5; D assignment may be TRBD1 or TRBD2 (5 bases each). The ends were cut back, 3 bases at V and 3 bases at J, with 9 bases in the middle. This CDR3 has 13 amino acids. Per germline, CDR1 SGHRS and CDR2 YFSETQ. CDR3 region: CASSSGTKETQYF. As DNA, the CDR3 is TGCGCCAGCAGCTCCGGGACCAAAGAGACCCAGTACTTC.

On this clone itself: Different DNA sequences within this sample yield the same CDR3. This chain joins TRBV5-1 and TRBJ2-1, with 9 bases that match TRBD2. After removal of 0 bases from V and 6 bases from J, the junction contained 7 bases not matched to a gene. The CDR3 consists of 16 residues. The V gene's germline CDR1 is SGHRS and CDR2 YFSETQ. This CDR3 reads CASSLGLAGVGNEQFF. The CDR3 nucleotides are TGCGCCAGCAGCTTGGGTTTAGCGGGAGTAGGCAATGAGCAGTTCTTC.

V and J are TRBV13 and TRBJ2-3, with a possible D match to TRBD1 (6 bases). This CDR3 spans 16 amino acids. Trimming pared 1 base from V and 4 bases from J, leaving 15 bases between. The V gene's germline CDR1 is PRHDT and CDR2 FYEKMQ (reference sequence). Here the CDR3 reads CASSLEAGVSPDTQYF. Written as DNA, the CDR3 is TGTGCCAGCAGCTTAGAGGCAGGGGTTTCCCCAGATACGCAGTATTTT.

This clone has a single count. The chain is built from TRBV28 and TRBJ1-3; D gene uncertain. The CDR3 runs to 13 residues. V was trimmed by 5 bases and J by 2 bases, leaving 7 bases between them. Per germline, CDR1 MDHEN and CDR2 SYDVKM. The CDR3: CASSPQTGNTIYF. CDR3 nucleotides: TGTGCCAGCAGTCCGCAGACTGGAAACACCATATATTTT. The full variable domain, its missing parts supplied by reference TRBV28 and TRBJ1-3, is DVKVTQSSRYLVKRTGEKVFLECVQDMDHENMFWYRQDPGLGLRLIYFSYDVKMKEKGDIPEGYSVSREKKERFSLILESASTNQTSMYLCASSPQTGNTIYFGEGSWLTVV.

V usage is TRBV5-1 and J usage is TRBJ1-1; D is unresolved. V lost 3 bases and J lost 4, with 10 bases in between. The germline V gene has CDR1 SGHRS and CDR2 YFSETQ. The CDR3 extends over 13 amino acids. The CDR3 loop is CASSSEVPTEAFF. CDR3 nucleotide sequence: TGCGCCAGCAGCTCCGAAGTACCCACTGAAGCTTTCTTT.

CDR3 sequence: CASGARGDTEAFF. The CDR3 DNA sequence: TGTGCCAGCGGAGCCAGGGGTGACACTGAAGCTTTCTTT. V and J are TRBV5-4 and TRBJ1-1, with TRBD1 as a possible D gene (6 bases). The V end was cut by 7 bases, the J end by 3 bases, with 13 bases between. Germline V gives CDR1 SGHNT, CDR2 YYREEE (reference sequence). CDR3 length equals 13 residues.